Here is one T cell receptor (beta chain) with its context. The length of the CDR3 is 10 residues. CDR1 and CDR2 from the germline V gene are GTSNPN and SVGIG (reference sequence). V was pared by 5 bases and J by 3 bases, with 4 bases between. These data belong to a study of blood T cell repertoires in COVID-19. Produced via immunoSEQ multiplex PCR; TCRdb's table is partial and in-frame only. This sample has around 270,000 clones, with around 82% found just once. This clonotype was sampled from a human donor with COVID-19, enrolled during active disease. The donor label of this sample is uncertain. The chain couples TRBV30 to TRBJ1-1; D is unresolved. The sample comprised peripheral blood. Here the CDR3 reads CAWADTEAFF. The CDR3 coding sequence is TGTGCCTGGGCCGACACTGAAGCTTTCTTT.